The 30 T cell receptor beta chains below all came from one sample that was sequenced in a study of CD8 T cells in ankylosing spondylitis. TCRdb used MiXCR to reprocess the 5' RACE reads, holding one entry per CDR3 protein. The sample contains 100,000 to 150,000 distinct CDR3 sequences, roughly 8.8% of which appear only once. The sample comprised blood, either unsorted or a sorted T cell fraction (not recorded which). The receptors shown here come from a male donor with ankylosing spondylitis or in good health (not recorded which).

The J gene is TRBJ2-2, the V gene TRBV6-2 or TRBV6-3; 14 nucleotides align to TRBD2. The CDR3 has 19 amino acids. Germline V gene data show CDR1 as MNHEY and CDR2 as SVGEGT. Trimming removed 7 bases from V and 5 bases from J; junction bases left unmatched: 15. Here the CDR3 reads CASTPLGLAGDLGTGELFF. CDR3 DNA sequence: TGTGCCAGCACTCCTTTGGGACTAGCGGGAGATTTAGGTACCGGGGAGCTGTTTTTT.

The rearrangement joins TRBV29-1 to TRBJ1-4; no definite D call. In germline, CDR1 is SQVTM, CDR2 ANQGSEA. The CDR3 sequence is 16 residues long. V was shortened by 0 bases and J by 0 bases, with 11 bases between the two germline ends. The CDR3 reads CSVEDTAGATNEKLFF. The CDR3 nucleotides read TGCAGCGTTGAAGACACTGCCGGTGCAACTAATGAAAAACTGTTTTTT.

This clonotype was seen ten or more times. The genes are TRBV5-1 and TRBJ2-1; tentatively, D is TRBD1 (6 bases). The CDR3 has 14 amino acids. Germline V gene lookup returns CDR1 SGHRS and CDR2 YFSETQ. V was clipped by 1 base and J by 4 bases, with 9 bases between them. The CDR3 here is CASSLQTGYNEQFF. CDR3 DNA sequence: TGCGCCAGCAGCTTGCAAACAGGGTACAATGAGCAGTTCTTC.

This clonotype was counted many times. The chain combines TRBV5-1 with TRBJ2-3; 7 bases line up with TRBD1. CDR3 length: 17 residues. Per the germline V gene, CDR1 is SGHRS and CDR2 is YFSETQ. Trimming cost V 4 bases and J 2 bases; bases outside gene matches: 13. CDR3 amino acids: CASSVGTGTANTDTQYF. In DNA form, the CDR3 reads TGCGCCAGCAGCGTCGGTACCGGGACAGCAAACACAGATACGCAGTATTTT.

This clonotype turned up a few times. The rearrangement links TRBV9 to TRBJ2-7; 8 positions match TRBD1. V was pared by 0 bases and J by 6 bases, with 11 bases of the junction left unmatched. Germline CDR1 and CDR2: SGDLS and YYNGEE. This CDR3 contains 16 residues. The DNA for the CDR3 is TGTGCCAGCAGCGTAGGATTGGACAGGGATGTCTTCGAGCAGTACTTC. Translation gives CASSVGLDRDVFEQYF.

V is TRBV6-2 or TRBV6-3 and J is TRBJ2-7; 11 bases align to TRBD2. CDR3 length equals 15 residues. Germline V gives CDR1 MNHEY, CDR2 SVGEGT. With V trimmed by 5 bases and J by 4 bases, 7 bases remained unmatched. CDR3 sequence: CASSKRLAGPYEQYF. CDR3 nucleotides: TGTGCCAGCAGTAAGAGACTAGCGGGACCTTACGAGCAGTACTTC.

This clonotype was counted a few times. V usage is TRBV20-1 and J usage is TRBJ1-1; D is uncertain. Trimming left V 0 bases short and J 3 bases short, with 14 bases between. The V gene's germline CDR1 is DFQATT and CDR2 SNEGSKA (reference sequence). This CDR3 is built from 15 residues. The CDR3 reads CSARDSNTWDTEAFF. Here the CDR3 DNA reads TGCAGTGCTAGAGACAGCAATACATGGGACACTGAAGCTTTCTTT.

The sample holds many counts of this clonotype. At one boundary the junction diverges from the germline segment, which might be a read error. CDR3: CASSIAGGAYEQYF. The CDR3 DNA reads as TGTGCCAGCAGCATAGCAGGGGGAGCATACGAGCAGTACTTC. V usage is TRBV7-2 and J usage is TRBJ2-7; 7 bases are a match to TRBD1. Germline-derived CDR1 and CDR2 are SGHTA and FQGNSA. This CDR3 comprises 14 residues.

This clonotype was counted at least ten times. This chain links TRBV20-1 with TRBJ2-3; 10 positions agree with TRBD2. Trimming at V came to 6 bases and at J to 5 bases, leaving 11 bases not matched to a gene. The germline V gene encodes CDR1 DFQATT and CDR2 SNEGSKA (reference sequence). The CDR3 totals 15 residues. In DNA, the CDR3 is TGCAGTGCAGAAGATAGCGGGAGGTTTTTAGATACGCAGTATTTT. This translates into CSAEDSGRFLDTQYF.

This clonotype appeared many times. The chain is built from TRBV29-1 and TRBJ1-3, with D unclear. This CDR3 is built from 14 residues. Germline CDR1 is SQVTM and CDR2 is ANQGSEA. The V end was cut by 7 bases, the J end by 0 bases, with 13 bases between. The CDR3 region has the DNA TGCAGCGCCAAATGGGGTAGCTCTGGAAACACCATATATTTT. As protein: CSAKWGSSGNTIYF.

The gene calls are TRBV12-3 or TRBV12-4 and TRBJ1-6; D unclear. V shed 7 bases and J shed 7 bases, with 8 bases lying between them. The CDR3 sequence is 12 residues long. The CDR3 coding sequence is TGTGCCAGCAAACCTCAAAATTCACCCCTCCACTTT. Residues: CASKPQNSPLHF.

This clonotype was detected a few times. The CDR3 DNA reads TGCGCCAGCAGCTTGGCTCCAGGATCGGGCAATCAGCCCCAGCATTTT. It yields the protein CASSLAPGSGNQPQHF. The J gene is TRBJ1-5, the V gene TRBV5-1; D is ambiguous. Germline-derived CDR1 and CDR2 are SGHRS and YFSETQ. V lost 0 bases to trimming and J lost 2 bases, with 12 bases between them. This CDR3 has 16 residues.

This clonotype was detected ten times or more. The rearrangement uses TRBV6-1 and TRBJ1-4; no clear D gene. Germline V gene data show CDR1 as MNHNS and CDR2 as SASEGT. V lost 5 bases to trimming and J lost 0 bases, with 13 bases between them. The CDR3 loop spans 16 amino acids. The CDR3 sequence is CASSKEAPATNEKLFF. The CDR3 DNA reads TGTGCCAGCAGTAAGGAGGCCCCGGCAACTAATGAAAAACTGTTTTTT.

The CDR3 DNA sequence: TGTGCCAGCAGTAGGACGGCAAGTTGGCCCCAGCATTTT. This codes for CASSRTASWPQHF. The chain uses TRBV2 and TRBJ1-5; D call uncertain. V gave up 5 bases and J gave up 9 bases, with 14 bases separating them. The V gene's germline CDR1 is SNHLY and CDR2 FYNNEI. The length of the CDR3 is 13 residues.

This chain uses TRBV7-9 with TRBJ2-2; 8 nucleotides agree with TRBD1. This CDR3 spans 15 amino acids. Germline V lookup: CDR1 SEHNR, CDR2 FQNEAQ (reference sequence). The V and J ends lost 5 bases and 3 bases, in that order; junction bases with no gene match: 5. In nucleotides, the CDR3 is TGTGCCAGCAGCCGCAGGGGGCGCGACACCGGGGAGCTGTTTTTT. It codes for CASSRRGRDTGELFF.

This clonotype was counted only a few times. V and J are TRBV27 and TRBJ2-3, with D unclear. CDR1 MNHEY and CDR2 SMNVEV come from the germline V gene (reference sequence). V shed 2 bases and J shed 4 bases, with 10 bases lying between them. The CDR3 extends over 14 amino acids. The CDR3 is CASSLKVGSDTQYF. DNA of the CDR3: TGTGCCAGCAGTTTAAAAGTCGGGTCAGATACGCAGTATTTT.

The V call is TRBV2, the J call TRBJ2-7, with 11 bases matching TRBD2. V was clipped by 3 bases and J by 3 bases; unmatched bases: 1. CDR3 size: 14 residues. Looked up from germline, CDR1 is SNHLY and CDR2 is FYNNEI. The CDR3 DNA sequence: TGTGCCAGCAGTGAGACTAGCGGGAACTACGAGCAGTACTTC. Residues: CASSETSGNYEQYF.

This clonotype was counted at least ten times. The gene calls are TRBV20-1 and TRBJ2-3; D ambiguous. The CDR3 runs 15 residues. Trimming stripped 0 bases from V and 5 bases from J, with 15 bases between. From germline, CDR1 is DFQATT and CDR2 SNEGSKA (reference sequence). CDR3 nucleotide sequence: TGCAGTGCTAGAGATCCGGACCGAGCTCGAGATACGCAGTATTTT. Translated, it gives CSARDPDRARDTQYF.

This clonotype was recorded a few times. The genes are TRBV6-1 and TRBJ1-1; D uncertain. The CDR3 loop spans 17 amino acids. V gave up 7 bases and J gave up 6 bases, with 27 bases separating them. Germline lookup yields CDR1 MNHNS and CDR2 SASEGT. In DNA form, the CDR3 reads TGTGCCAGCACCCTCCGGGGTCCTACCTTTCGTGAAGCTGAAGCTTTCTTT. Translating it yields CASTLRGPTFREAEAFF.

This clonotype was seen at least ten times. The chain uses TRBV11-2 and TRBJ2-7; 9 bases line up with TRBD2. CDR1 is SGHAT, CDR2 FQNNGV, per germline. This CDR3 comprises 19 residues. The ends lost 2 bases at V and 1 base at J; junction bases unmatched: 15. This chain's CDR3 is CASSLNLLAGVFNSYEQYF. The CDR3 region has the DNA TGTGCCAGCAGCTTAAATCTATTAGCGGGAGTCTTTAATTCCTACGAGCAGTACTTC.

This clonotype was picked up a small number of times. The CDR3 sequence is CASSLTWEQYF. CDR3 sequence (DNA): TGTGCCAGCAGCCTAACGTGGGAGCAGTACTTC. The rearrangement uses TRBV12-3 or TRBV12-4 and TRBJ2-7; D gene uncertain. Trimming removed 6 bases at V and 7 bases at J, with 10 bases between. The CDR3 consists of 11 residues.

This clonotype was detected many times. The chain carries TRBV20-1 and TRBJ2-3; 10 bases line up with TRBD2. This CDR3 comprises 13 residues. Germline V gene lookup returns CDR1 DFQATT and CDR2 SNEGSKA (reference sequence). The junction had 5 bases not matched to a gene; V was cut back by 6 bases and J by 5 bases. CDR3 coding DNA: TGCAGTGCCCAGCGGGAGGGGTTAGATACGCAGTATTTT. It translates to CSAQREGLDTQYF.

This clonotype has just a few counts. V and J are TRBV7-2 and TRBJ2-2, with a possible D match to TRBD1 (6 bases). V was clipped by 4 bases and J by 7 bases, with 10 bases between them. Germline CDR1 is SGHTA and CDR2 is FQGNSA. The CDR3 length is 13 residues. The CDR3 protein is CASSSTGIGELFF. In DNA, the CDR3 is TGTGCCAGCAGCTCCACAGGGATCGGGGAGCTGTTTTTT.

There are many counts of this clonotype. The chain recombines TRBV7-2 with TRBJ2-7; D might be TRBD1 (5 bases). CDR1 SGHTA and CDR2 FQGNSA come from the germline V gene. The CDR3 runs 14 residues. Trimming cost V 1 base and J 2 bases, with 9 bases left between them. In DNA form, the CDR3 reads TGTGCCAGCAGCTTAGAGTCAGGGACCTACGAGCAGTACTTC. Amino acids: CASSLESGTYEQYF. The whole variable domain, filled in from reference TRBV7-2 and TRBJ2-7, reads GAGVSQSPSNKVTEKGKDVELRCDPISGHTALYWYRQSLGQGLEFLIYFQGNSAPDKSGLPSDRFSAERTGGSVSTLTIQRTQQEDSAVYLCASSLESGTYEQYFGPGTRLTVT.

This clonotype was counted once. A much larger clone lies a single base off, so this may be a read error. As DNA, the CDR3 is TGCAGCGTTGTGCCGGGAGGGCCCTACGAGCAGTACTTC. Its translation: CSVVPGGPYEQYF. J is TRBJ2-7 and V is TRBV29-1; 8 bases line up with TRBD2. Looked up from germline, CDR1 is SQVTM and CDR2 is ANQGSEA. This CDR3 is built from 13 residues. The V gene end was trimmed by 4 bases and the J gene end by 2 bases; junction bases not matched to a gene: 4.

Only a few counts were recorded for this clonotype. This sequence joins TRBV9 and TRBJ2-7; D call uncertain. This CDR3 spans 15 amino acids. V was clipped by 3 bases and J by 6 bases, with 19 bases between them. Germline CDR1 is SGDLS and CDR2 is YYNGEE. The CDR3 DNA reads TGTGCCAGCAGCGCTGGGGTGGGCTATCGTGGCGAGCAGTACTTC. This sequence encodes CASSAGVGYRGEQYF.

This clonotype has at least ten counts. This chain uses TRBV7-2 with TRBJ2-7; D gene uncertain. The CDR3 loop spans 15 amino acids. The germline gives CDR1 SGHTA, CDR2 FQGNSA. The ends were cut back, 5 bases at V and 3 bases at J, with 17 bases in the middle. In DNA, the CDR3 is TGTGCCAGCAGCCCAAGTAGGTCAGACGTCTACGAGCAGTACTTC. Protein product: CASSPSRSDVYEQYF.

This clonotype turned up a few times. The V gene is TRBV24-1, the J gene TRBJ2-3; D might be TRBD2 (5 bases). The germline V gene encodes CDR1 KGHDR and CDR2 SFDVKD. V dropped 9 bases and J dropped 4 bases, with 19 bases sitting between them. This CDR3 has 15 residues. Here the CDR3 reads CATAEALGAADTQYF. The CDR3, as DNA: TGTGCCACCGCGGAGGCGCTAGGAGCCGCAGATACGCAGTATTTT.

The chain joins TRBV20-1 to TRBJ2-5; 11 nucleotides match TRBD2. The trim removed 3 bases at V and 4 bases at J, leaving 7 bases unmatched. The CDR3 is made up of 15 amino acids. Germline CDR1 DFQATT, CDR2 SNEGSKA (reference sequence). The CDR3 here is CSASSGRAGGETQYF. CDR3 nucleotide sequence: TGCAGTGCTAGTAGCGGGAGGGCCGGCGGAGAGACCCAGTACTTC.

The chain recombines TRBV5-1 with TRBJ2-5; weak D call: TRBD1 (5 bases). Germline CDR1 SGHRS, CDR2 YFSETQ. V gave up 0 bases and J gave up 5 bases, with 11 bases separating them. There are 14 residues in the CDR3. The CDR3 region is CASSLEGSPETQYF. The CDR3 nucleotides read TGCGCCAGCAGCTTGGAGGGGTCGCCGGAGACCCAGTACTTC. Together with reference TRBV5-1 and TRBJ2-5, the CDR3 gives the full variable domain: KAGVTQTPRYLIKTRGQQVTLSCSPISGHRSVSWYQQTPGQGLQFLFEYFSETQRNKGNFPGRFSGRQFSNSRSEMNVSTLELGDSALYLCASSLEGSPETQYFGPGTRLLVL.